The rows below give T cell receptor beta chains drawn from one sample of a study of blood T cell repertoires in COVID-19. The method was immunoSEQ multiplex PCR; TCRdb's version includes in-frame clones alone and lacks a portion of them. The table shows 300,000 to 400,000 clones, with 80% to 90% occurring only once. Sequenced sample: peripheral blood. The source of these receptors is a woman aged 45-59 years with COVID-19, enrolled during active disease. CDR3s include the opening cysteine and the closing phenylalanine or tryptophan. Each record gives: clone size, D gene, J gene, V gene, CDR3 protein, CDR3 DNA. The D gene is left open where the match is weak. Expanded clones are given a class, and other clones once, few, many or no size at all.

abundance: NA; d_gene: TRBD1; j_gene: TRBJ1-6; v_gene: TRBV15; CDR3aa: CATSRVAGGVRSSPLHF; CDR3nt: TGTGCCACCAGCAGAGTGGCAGGGGGCGTGCGTAGTTCACCCCTCCACTTT
abundance: NA; d_gene: TRBD1; j_gene: TRBJ2-1; v_gene: TRBV11-3; CDR3aa: CASSVGQGTYNEQFF; CDR3nt: TGTGCCAGCAGCGTGGGACAGGGGACCTACAATGAGCAGTTCTTC
abundance: NA; d_gene: TRBD1; j_gene: TRBJ1-4; v_gene: TRBV6-5; CDR3aa: CASRRTGGSEKLFF; CDR3nt: TGTGCCAGCAGAAGAACAGGGGGCAGTGAAAAACTGTTTTTT
abundance: NA; d_gene: NA; j_gene: TRBJ2-1; v_gene: TRBV11-2; CDR3aa: CASSLGSGDPYNEQFF; CDR3nt: TGTGCCAGCAGCTTAGGATCCGGGGATCCCTACAATGAGCAGTTCTTC
abundance: NA; d_gene: TRBD1; j_gene: TRBJ1-6; v_gene: TRBV7-9; CDR3aa: CASSSGQDNSPLHF; CDR3nt: TGTGCCAGCAGCTCTGGACAGGACAATTCACCCCTCCACTTT
abundance: NA; d_gene: TRBD2; j_gene: TRBJ2-7; v_gene: TRBV7-9; CDR3aa: CASSLSGGTYEQYF; CDR3nt: TGTGCCAGCAGCCTTAGCGGGGGAACCTACGAGCAGTACTTC
abundance: once; d_gene: TRBD2; j_gene: TRBJ2-1; v_gene: TRBV24-1; CDR3aa: CATSDPGLAGAEQFF; CDR3nt: TGTGCCACCAGTGACCCTGGACTAGCGGGAGCTGAGCAGTTCTTC
abundance: NA; d_gene: TRBD2; j_gene: TRBJ2-1; v_gene: TRBV12-5; CDR3aa: CASGLVIAGVDYNEQFF; CDR3nt: TGTGCTAGTGGTTTGGTAATAGCGGGCGTCGACTACAATGAGCAGTTCTTC
abundance: NA; d_gene: NA; j_gene: TRBJ2-2; v_gene: TRBV19; CDR3aa: CASRWGGGELFF; CDR3nt: TGTGCCAGTAGATGGGGCGGCGGGGAGCTGTTTTTT
abundance: NA; d_gene: TRBD1; j_gene: TRBJ1-1; v_gene: TRBV12-5; CDR3aa: CASGYPPRGGDHTEAFF; CDR3nt: TGTGCTAGTGGTTACCCCCCGCGAGGGGGCGATCACACTGAAGCTTTCTTT
abundance: once; d_gene: NA; j_gene: TRBJ2-1; v_gene: TRBV24-1; CDR3aa: CATSDPRDRRLAGLYNEQFF; CDR3nt: TGTGCCACCAGTGACCCGCGGGACAGGCGGCTAGCGGGGCTATACAATGAGCAGTTCTTC